These 5 T cell receptor beta chains originate from one sample sequenced in a study of blood T cell repertoires in COVID-19. Using immunoSEQ multiplex PCR, the repertoire was profiled, and TCRdb retains in-frame clones only, with some absent. Of about 310,000 clones detected, 89% appear once; the ten largest clones hold just under 9.5%. The sequencing input was PBMCs or T cells enriched from blood (not recorded which). These receptor sequences come from a woman aged 25 to 39 who had recovered from COVID-19.

The chain employs TRBV6-5 and TRBJ1-1, with 7 positions matching TRBD1. The CDR3 totals 13 residues. Germline assignment: CDR1 MNHEY and CDR2 SVGAGI. The ends lost 8 bases at V and 0 bases at J; junction bases unmatched: 3. The CDR3 reads CASSGQMNTEAFF. The CDR3 DNA reads as TGTGCCAGCTCGGGACAGATGAACACTGAAGCTTTCTTT.

J is TRBJ1-6 and V is TRBV23-1; 7 bases match TRBD1. TRBV23-1 counts as an open reading frame of uncertain function. The CDR3 spans 19 residues. The ends lost 2 bases at V and 5 bases at J; junction bases unmatched: 15. CDR3 residues: CASSQPILTGFKDNSPLHF. The CDR3 bases are TGCGCCAGCAGTCAACCGATCCTGACAGGGTTCAAAGATAATTCACCCCTCCACTTT.

At least ten counts were recorded for this clone. The V call is TRBV29-1, the J call TRBJ2-2; D unresolved. The CDR3 contains 13 residues. Trimming removed 2 bases from V and 0 bases from J, with 4 bases in between. Germline V gene lookup returns CDR1 SQVTM and CDR2 ANQGSEA. The CDR3 DNA is TGCAGCGTTGAAACGGCGAACACCGGGGAGCTGTTTTTT. Encoded protein: CSVETANTGELFF.

The CDR3 loop reads CASSAGTSGDNEQFF. CDR3 in DNA: TGTGCCAGCAGCGCCGGGACTAGCGGGGACAATGAGCAGTTCTTC. V is TRBV9 and J is TRBJ2-1; 13 positions match TRBD2. Per the germline V gene, CDR1 is SGDLS and CDR2 is YYNGEE. The CDR3 contains 15 residues. Unmatched junction bases numbered 2, after V lost 3 bases and J lost 5 bases.

V is TRBV7-2 and J is TRBJ2-5, with D tentatively TRBD2 (6 bases). Germline CDR1 is SGHTA and CDR2 is FQGNSA. The V gene lost 5 bases and the J gene lost 2 bases, with 21 bases spanning the gap. The CDR3 loop spans 17 amino acids. The CDR3 nucleotides are TGTGCCAGCAGCCTACAGGCTGGGACTCCCACTCAAGAGACCCAGTACTTC. The encoded protein is CASSLQAGTPTQETQYF.